A single T cell receptor beta chain is shown here with its context. Antigen specificity is unknown. The data belong to a study of shared clonotypes between healthy human individuals. Study-wide results and limits: It was observed that roughly 5.4% of naive CD4 clonotypes were shared across several donors.

All the donors were Caucasian adults who lived in Nashville, Tennessee. Genomic DNA (from each subset) was split evenly across several immunoSEQ plates. Measured with immunoSEQ multiplex PCR; TCRdb has only the in-frame clones, and not every one. This sample has some 1 million clones; approximately 68% occur once, and the top ten carry about 1.5%. Trimming cost V 0 bases and J 6 bases, with 20 bases left between them. This CDR3 is built from 17 residues. In germline, CDR1 is KGHSH, CDR2 LQKENI. This rearrangement joins TRBV18 to TRBJ1-1; D is unresolved. The sample taken for sequencing was memory CD4+ T cells sorted from blood. This sample's subset: CD45RA-negative fraction. This TCR came from a man aged 18 to 30 in good health. The CDR3 nucleotides are TGTGCCAGCTCACCACCGAGGGTTGAACCCTCGCGAGCTGAAGCTTTCTTT. It specifies CASSPPRVEPSRAEAFF. The variable domain in full, with the rest retrieved from reference TRBV18 and TRBJ1-1, is NAGVMQNPRHLVRRRGQEARLRCSPMKGHSHVYWYRQLPEEGLKFMVYLQKENIIDESGMPKERFSAEFPKEGPSILRIQQVVRGDSAAYFCASSPPRVEPSRAEAFFGQGTRLTVV.